What follows are 27 T cell receptor beta chains derived from one specimen sequenced in a study of blood T cell repertoires in COVID-19. The protocol was immunoSEQ multiplex PCR, while the TCRdb copy is restricted to in-frame clones and leaves out a portion. The sample lists around 150,000 clones; around 93% were seen once. The sample consisted of peripheral blood. These receptors all stem from a woman in her fifties or sixties with acute or convalescent COVID-19.

This chain joins TRBV11-2 and TRBJ1-1; tentatively, D is TRBD1 (6 bases). This CDR3 comprises 12 residues. CDR1 SGHAT and CDR2 FQNNGV come from the germline V gene. V was trimmed by 5 bases and J by 10 bases, leaving 14 bases between them. The CDR3 loop is CASSDSVRGAFF. CDR3 bases: TGTGCCAGCAGCGACTCAGTCAGGGGAGCTTTCTTT.

The V call is TRBV3-1 (or the pseudogene TRBV3-2), the J call TRBJ1-5; D is uncertain. V dropped 1 base and J dropped 2 bases, with 6 bases sitting between them. CDR3 size: 14 residues. CDR1 and CDR2 from the germline V gene are LGHDT and YNNKEL (reference sequence). CDR3 in DNA: TGTGCCAGCAGCCAAGGCCAGGGCAATCAGCCCCAGCATTTT. As protein: CASSQGQGNQPQHF.

CDR3 sequence (DNA): TGTGCCAGCAGCCTCGACACCGATAATTCACCCCTCCACTTT. This gives the protein CASSLDTDNSPLHF. V usage is TRBV3-1 (or the pseudogene TRBV3-2) and J usage is TRBJ1-6; D uncertain. V dropped 4 bases and J dropped 5 bases, with 9 bases sitting between them. The CDR3 runs to 14 residues. CDR1 LGHDT and CDR2 YNNKEL come from the germline V gene (reference sequence).

This clone was seen a handful of times. The rearrangement joins TRBV28 to TRBJ1-4; 8 bases map to TRBD1. Germline V gene data show CDR1 as MDHEN and CDR2 as SYDVKM. The CDR3 has 15 amino acids. After removal of 6 bases from V and 8 bases from J, the junction contained 11 bases not matched to a gene. The chain's CDR3 is CASSPPGTGREKLFF. The CDR3 coding sequence is TGTGCCAGCAGCCCACCCGGGACAGGACGGGAAAAACTGTTTTTT. The full variable domain, rest sourced from reference TRBV28 and TRBJ1-4, is DVKVTQSSRYLVKRTGEKVFLECVQDMDHENMFWYRQDPGLGLRLIYFSYDVKMKEKGDIPEGYSVSREKKERFSLILESASTNQTSMYLCASSPPGTGREKLFFGSGTQLSVL.

V gene TRBV3-1 (or the pseudogene TRBV3-2) combines with J gene TRBJ2-7, with D tentatively TRBD1 (5 bases). The CDR3 is 14 residues long. V was trimmed by 3 bases and J by 1 base, leaving 10 bases between them. Germline CDR1 is LGHDT and CDR2 is YNNKEL (reference sequence). CDR3 in amino acids: CASSQTTGSYEQYF. The CDR3 region has the DNA TGTGCCAGCAGCCAGACAACAGGATCCTACGAGCAGTACTTC.

The rearrangement joins TRBV11-2 to TRBJ1-1; D remains unclear. This CDR3 is 15 amino acids long. Germline V gene data show CDR1 as SGHAT and CDR2 as FQNNGV. The ends were cut back, 1 base at V and 5 bases at J, with 14 bases in the middle. For the CDR3, the DNA is TGTGCCAGCAGCTTAGGGGGTTGGAGGCGGACTGAAGCTTTCTTT. It encodes CASSLGGWRRTEAFF.

The chain is built from TRBV30 and TRBJ2-7; no clear D. CDR1 and CDR2 (germline): GTSNPN, SVGIG (reference sequence). The CDR3 totals 12 residues. Trimming removed 2 bases from V and 2 bases from J, with 7 bases in between. CDR3 amino acids: CAWSQVTYEQYF. CDR3 nucleotide sequence: TGTGCCTGGAGTCAGGTGACCTACGAGCAGTACTTC.

This clone was observed once. The rearrangement joins TRBV19 to TRBJ2-7; 8 bases agree with TRBD1. Unmatched junction bases numbered 11, after V lost 5 bases and J lost 2 bases. This CDR3 contains 16 residues. The germline gives CDR1 LNHDA, CDR2 SQIVND (reference sequence). The CDR3 region has the DNA TGTGCCAGTAGTTTGAGACCGGGACAGGTTACCTACGAGCAGTACTTC. This translates into CASSLRPGQVTYEQYF.

For the CDR3, the DNA is TGTGCCAGCAGGGGACAGGGGCCAGCTTTCTTT. Protein product: CASRGQGPAFF. The chain joins TRBV6-5 to TRBJ1-1, with TRBD1 identical over 10 bases. This CDR3 has 11 amino acids. J was trimmed by 10 bases and V by 6 bases; bases with no gene match: 2. Germline loops: CDR1 MNHEY, CDR2 SVGAGI.

The J gene is TRBJ1-2, the V gene TRBV7-9, with D maybe TRBD1 (6 bases). Germline V CDR1 and CDR2: SEHNR, FQNEAQ (reference sequence). V was shortened by 5 bases and J by 6 bases, with 22 bases between the two germline ends. The CDR3 sequence is 16 residues long. The CDR3 DNA reads TGTGCCAGCAGCCCAGGTCAAGGGACATCAGCCGATGGCTACACCTTC. Translation gives CASSPGQGTSADGYTF.

The chain has TRBV6-4 and TRBJ2-2; D is ambiguous. The CDR3 totals 14 residues. CDR1 is MRHNA and CDR2 is SNTAGT in the germline V gene. Trimming removed 4 bases from V and 0 bases from J, with 6 bases in between. The CDR3 coding sequence is TGTGCCAGCAGTGGAGAATCGAACACCGGGGAGCTGTTTTTT. Translated, it gives CASSGESNTGELFF.

This chain links TRBV7-3 with TRBJ2-7; 7 nucleotides agree with TRBD2. The V gene end was trimmed by 4 bases and the J gene end by 9 bases; junction bases not matched to a gene: 15. Germline V gene lookup returns CDR1 SGHTA and CDR2 FQGTGA. The CDR3 loop spans 15 amino acids. CDR3 amino acids: CASSSSGWTGGGQYF. Here the CDR3 DNA reads TGTGCCAGCAGCTCGTCCGGGTGGACGGGGGGAGGGCAGTACTTC. Together with reference TRBV7-3 and TRBJ2-7, the CDR3 gives the full variable domain: GAGVSQTPSNKVTEKGKYVELRCDPISGHTALYWYRQSLGQGPEFLIYFQGTGAADDSGLPNDRFFAVRPEGSVSTLKIQRTERGDSAVYLCASSSSGWTGGGQYFGPGTRLTVT.

The rearrangement uses TRBV6-2 or TRBV6-3 and TRBJ2-2; 9 bases fit TRBD2. The CDR3 contains 17 residues. After removal of 4 bases from V and 2 bases from J, the junction contained 8 bases not matched to a gene. The V gene's germline CDR1 is MNHEY and CDR2 SVGEGT. The CDR3 reads CASSFNSGGPNTGELFF. Written as DNA, the CDR3 is TGTGCCAGCAGTTTCAACAGCGGGGGGCCCAACACCGGGGAGCTGTTTTTT.

The J gene is TRBJ2-2, the V gene TRBV2; D is unresolved. Deletions cut 5 bases from V and 3 bases from J, with 10 bases between. The CDR3 has 14 residues. The germline gives CDR1 SNHLY, CDR2 FYNNEI. Here the CDR3 reads CASSPSSYTGELFF. The DNA of the CDR3 is TGTGCCAGCAGTCCCTCCAGTTACACCGGGGAGCTGTTTTTT.

The CDR3 DNA follows: TGTGCCAGCAGCTTGGCCAGGTTGGCCAGGGACAATGAGCAGTTCTTC. This codes for CASSLARLARDNEQFF. V gene TRBV5-6 combines with J gene TRBJ2-1; D is perhaps TRBD1 (5 bases). The CDR3 is made up of 16 amino acids. Trimming pared 0 bases from V and 5 bases from J, leaving 15 bases between. Looked up from germline, CDR1 is SGHDT and CDR2 is YYEEEE.

This chain connects TRBV18 to TRBJ1-5, with TRBD1 identical over 7 bases. The CDR3 runs to 13 residues. Looked up from germline, CDR1 is KGHSH and CDR2 is LQKENI. J lost 10 bases, V lost 5 bases, and 8 bases had no gene match. CDR3 sequence: CASSTGTDKPQHF. The CDR3 coding sequence is TGTGCCAGCTCAACCGGGACAGACAAACCCCAGCATTTT. The entire variable domain, with the rest obtained from reference TRBV18 and TRBJ1-5, is as follows: NAGVMQNPRHLVRRRGQEARLRCSPMKGHSHVYWYRQLPEEGLKFMVYLQKENIIDESGMPKERFSAEFPKEGPSILRIQQVVRGDSAAYFCASSTGTDKPQHFGDGTRLSIL.

The rearrangement links TRBV7-9 to TRBJ1-4; D unclear. The length of the CDR3 is 14 residues. Trimming took 5 bases from V and 7 from J, leaving 14 bases between them. Germline-derived CDR1 and CDR2 are SEHNR and FQNEAQ (reference sequence). CDR3 in amino acids: CASSRPEGGEKLFF. The CDR3 DNA sequence: TGTGCCAGCAGCAGACCGGAGGGTGGTGAAAAACTGTTTTTT.

The chain employs TRBV10-3 and TRBJ2-5; perhaps TRBD2 as D (6 bases). The CDR3 contains 15 residues. V gave up 6 bases and J gave up 2 bases, with 16 bases separating them. The V gene's germline CDR1 is ENHRY and CDR2 SYGVKD. CDR3 sequence: CAISPGTGLQETQYF. CDR3 nucleotides: TGTGCCATCAGCCCAGGTACAGGACTACAAGAGACCCAGTACTTC.

The chain joins TRBV24-1 to TRBJ2-3, with 7 bases matching TRBD1. Germline CDR1 KGHDR, CDR2 SFDVKD. This CDR3 has 14 residues. J lost 4 bases, V lost 7 bases, and 7 bases had no gene match. In DNA form, the CDR3 reads TGTGCCACCAGGCCCCAGGGGGAGCCAGATACGCAGTATTTT. It codes for CATRPQGEPDTQYF.

The chain recombines TRBV30 with TRBJ2-7, with 7 bases lining up with TRBD1. V shed 5 bases, J shed 0 bases, and the junction held 7 bases outside the gene matches. CDR1 is GTSNPN, CDR2 SVGIG, per germline (reference sequence). The CDR3 is 14 amino acids. This CDR3 is CAWARQGSSYEQYF. CDR3 DNA sequence: TGTGCCTGGGCTCGACAGGGTAGCTCCTACGAGCAGTACTTC.

This chain joins TRBV7-3 and TRBJ2-1, with D tentatively TRBD1 (6 bases). CDR1 is SGHTA, CDR2 FQGTGA, per germline. The CDR3 sequence is 12 residues long. V was shortened by 5 bases and J by 7 bases, with 9 bases between the two germline ends. CDR3 nucleotides: TGTGCCAGCAGCCTCAGGGGTAATGAGCAGTTCTTC. Translated: CASSLRGNEQFF.

The chain links TRBV5-1 to TRBJ1-6; no clear D gene. The CDR3 loop spans 12 amino acids. Germline assignment: CDR1 SGHRS and CDR2 YFSETQ. The germline V and J ends were trimmed by 0 bases and 11 bases, with 6 bases remaining between them. CDR3 DNA: TGCGCCAGCAGCTTGGGCGGTCCACCCCTCCACTTT. Protein sequence: CASSLGGPPLHF.

V usage is TRBV10-3 and J usage is TRBJ2-5, with TRBD2 identical over 7 bases. The CDR3 is 14 amino acids. Germline CDR1 is ENHRY and CDR2 is SYGVKD. V shed 5 bases and J 1 base; nucleotides not matched to a gene: 4. The chain's CDR3 is CAISRLARQETQYF. CDR3 sequence (DNA): TGTGCCATCAGTCGACTAGCCCGCCAAGAGACCCAGTACTTC.

The chain links TRBV2 to TRBJ1-1; a possible D gene is TRBD1 (6 bases). The CDR3 is 20 amino acids. Deletions cut 4 bases from V and 0 bases from J, with 27 bases between. Germline CDR1 and CDR2: SNHLY and FYNNEI. The CDR3 spells CASSGKTGSLISWVNTEAFF. In DNA, the CDR3 is TGTGCCAGCAGTGGAAAAACAGGGTCTTTGATTAGTTGGGTGAACACTGAAGCTTTCTTT.

The chain recombines TRBV28 with TRBJ2-7; 9 nucleotides align to TRBD2. This CDR3 has 15 residues. The ends lost 3 bases at V and 6 bases at J; junction bases unmatched: 9. CDR1 is MDHEN and CDR2 is SYDVKM in the germline V gene. DNA of the CDR3: TGTGCCAGCAGTTTTCTGGCTCTAGCGGGAACCGAGCAGTACTTC. It yields the protein CASSFLALAGTEQYF.

The rearrangement links TRBV4-1 to TRBJ1-1; TRBD1 matches 9 bases. Germline V gives CDR1 MGHRA, CDR2 YSYEKL. The CDR3 has 16 residues. The ends lost 4 bases at V and 13 bases at J; junction bases unmatched: 19. DNA of the CDR3: TGCGCCAGCAGCCGCTCTCCGGGACAGGGTATAAGTCGTGGTTTCTTT. This sequence encodes CASSRSPGQGISRGFF.

Of note for this clone: At one boundary the junction diverges from the germline segment, which might be a read error. This chain connects TRBV28 to TRBJ2-1, with a tentative D call TRBD2 (6 bases). Germline V gives CDR1 MDHEN, CDR2 SYDVKM. The length of the CDR3 is 11 residues. CDR3 sequence reads: CASSIQRVPVF. CDR3 coding DNA: TGTGCCAGCTCAATCCAGCGGGTTCCGGTCTTC.